This entry features one T cell receptor beta chain sequence. The antigen is undetermined. This CDR3 has 17 residues. Germline CDR1 and CDR2: SGHAT and FQNNGV. Trimming removed 2 bases from V and 5 bases from J; junction bases left unmatched: 8. TCRdb recomputed calls from the 5' RACE reads with MiXCR, one row per CDR3 protein. The profile shows 450,000 to 650,000 distinct CDR3 sequences, 9% to 10% of them singletons. The sample is drawn from a study of identical twins. Overall study findings and caveats: Monozygotic twins shared more out-of-frame TCR alpha than recombination models predicted.

The same sample was also used in a study of yellow fever vaccine responses in identical twins.

The source of this sequence is a woman younger than 35 in good health. The chain couples TRBV11-2 to TRBJ2-3; 12 bases line up with TRBD2. The sample was PBMCs. The CDR3 here is CASSLYSSGGVGDTQYF. The CDR3 DNA reads TGTGCCAGCAGCTTATATTCTAGCGGGGGGGTGGGAGATACGCAGTATTTT. The full variable domain, with the rest looked up from reference TRBV11-2 and TRBJ2-3, is EAGVAQSPRYKIIEKRQSVAFWCNPISGHATLYWYQQILGQGPKLLIQFQNNGVVDDSQLPKDRFSAERLKGVDSTLKIQPAKLEDSAVYLCASSLYSSGGVGDTQYFGPGTRLTVL.